The present T cell receptor (beta chain) was sequenced within a study of blood T cell repertoires in COVID-19. At the level of the study: PBMCs, B-cell-depleted T cells, or T cells provided the cDNA or gDNA that made up the material.

The table came from immunoSEQ multiplex PCR; TCRdb's copy has only in-frame clones and leaves some out. The table has some 200,000 clones, approximately 94% seen once. Seattle's cohort entered during active infection and was followed longitudinally. This receptor was identified in a man aged 25 to 40 with COVID-19, enrolled during active disease. The sequencing sample was made of peripheral blood.

The CDR3 coding sequence is TGTGCCAGCAGCACCGGACAGGTCGCCCAGCATTTT. Protein: CASSTGQVAQHF. The gene calls are TRBV6-6 and TRBJ1-5; 7 nucleotides align to TRBD1. After removal of 6 bases from V and 11 bases from J, the junction contained 7 bases not matched to a gene. This CDR3 region has 12 residues. Per the germline V gene, CDR1 is MNHNY and CDR2 is SVGAGI (reference sequence).